The clone carrying this TCR beta chain was found once. Trimming stripped 1 base from V and 0 bases from J, with 16 bases between. CDR1 SGHTA and CDR2 FQGNSA come from the germline V gene. This CDR3 has 19 residues. These data come from a study of control samples from healthy donors and cancer patients. Assay used: immunoSEQ multiplex PCR; TCRdb lists only in-frame clones, some missing. The table records about 150,000 clones, approximately 86% of them present only once. The chain combines TRBV7-2 with TRBJ2-6; D may be TRBD1 (5 bases). Sequencing was performed on blood. The sequence was obtained from a man aged 18 to 30 in good health. The CDR3 sequence: CASSLVQIRQSSGANVLTF. CDR3 coding DNA: TGTGCCAGCAGCTTAGTTCAGATTCGACAGAGCTCTGGGGCCAACGTCCTGACTTTC.